The count of the clone carrying this T cell receptor (beta chain) is one. Germline CDR1 SGHTA, CDR2 FQGNSA. V was pared by 5 bases and J by 5 bases, with 5 bases of the junction left unmatched. This CDR3 has 14 residues. This record belongs to a study of blood T cell repertoires in COVID-19. The age range of participants was 18 to 89 years, with residence in about two dozen US areas. Sequencing used immunoSEQ multiplex PCR; TCRdb keeps in-frame clones, though not all of them. The repertoire has some 290,000 clones, nearly 90% of them found once; the top ten carry about 8.4%. The sequence came from a woman in her twenties or thirties who had recovered from COVID-19. The gene calls are TRBV7-2 and TRBJ2-1; 8 bases line up with TRBD2. The sample taken for sequencing was PBMCs or T cells enriched from blood (not recorded which). The CDR3 region is CASSQRAGDNEQFF. CDR3 nucleotide sequence: TGTGCCAGCAGCCAAAGAGCGGGAGACAATGAGCAGTTCTTC.